Shown below are 28 T cell receptor beta chains from a single sample sequenced in a study of identical twins. TCRdb recomputed calls from the 5' RACE reads with MiXCR, one row per CDR3 protein. This sample carries approximately 410,000 distinct CDR3 sequences, under 20% of them seen once, and the ten largest clones take approximately 12%. Material: naive T cells sorted from blood. The receptors stem from a man aged 45-65 years in good health.

This rearrangement joins TRBV29-1 to TRBJ2-7, with TRBD1 as a possible D gene (6 bases). CDR3 length: 15 amino acids. Trimming took off 0 bases at V and 2 bases at J, with 14 bases between the two ends. CDR1 is SQVTM, CDR2 ANQGSEA, per germline. The CDR3 sequence is CSVEDRGGVTYEQYF. The CDR3, as DNA: TGCAGCGTTGAAGATAGAGGGGGAGTGACCTACGAGCAGTACTTC.

Only a few counts were recorded for this clonotype. The J gene is TRBJ1-1, the V gene TRBV7-8; 7 nucleotides agree with TRBD1. CDR3 length equals 14 residues. Germline trimming cut 6 bases from V and 1 base from J; bases unmatched to any gene: 5. Germline CDR1 SGHVS, CDR2 FQNEAQ. The CDR3 reads CASRQGVGNTEAFF. CDR3 DNA: TGTGCCAGCAGGCAGGGGGTTGGGAACACTGAAGCTTTCTTT.

The gene calls are TRBV3-1 and TRBJ2-7, with 7 bases aligning to TRBD1. V shed 2 bases and J 2 bases; nucleotides not matched to a gene: 3. The CDR3 has 14 amino acids. The germline V gene encodes CDR1 LGHDT and CDR2 YNNKEL (reference sequence). The CDR3 DNA follows: TGTGCCAGCAGCCAACCGGGACAGACCTACGAGCAGTACTTC. It codes for CASSQPGQTYEQYF.

Notes on this clonotype: A read error may be the cause here, since a much bigger clone is one base away. The rearrangement links TRBV24-1 to TRBJ2-5; 9 bases fit TRBD1. CDR1 is KGHDR and CDR2 is SFDVKD in the germline V gene. The CDR3 is 17 amino acids. CDR3 in DNA: TGTGCCGCCAGTGATTGGGGGACAGGGTCTTCTCAAGAGACCCAGTACTTC. As protein: CAASDWGTGSSQETQYF.

The genes are TRBV5-1 and TRBJ2-1, with 12 bases fitting TRBD2. CDR1 is SGHRS and CDR2 is YFSETQ in the germline V gene. Trimming took 5 bases from V and 4 from J; bases not matched to a gene: 4. The CDR3 sequence is 15 residues long. As DNA, the CDR3 is TGCGCCAGCAGATCCCTAGCGGGAGGGTACAATGAGCAGTTCTTC. The encoded protein is CASRSLAGGYNEQFF.

The chain has TRBV5-1 and TRBJ2-3; no clear D gene. Germline V gene lookup returns CDR1 SGHRS and CDR2 YFSETQ. The CDR3 sequence is 17 residues long. Trimming cost V 0 bases and J 0 bases, with 14 bases left between them. CDR3 DNA sequence: TGCGCCAGCAGCTTGGCCGGGCTCCGACATAGCACAGATACGCAGTATTTT. Translating it yields CASSLAGLRHSTDTQYF.

This clonotype occurred a few times. The V and J genes are TRBV29-1 and TRBJ2-3; either TRBD1 or TRBD2 may supply D (5 bases each). The length of the CDR3 is 12 residues. Trimming removed 3 bases from V and 8 bases from J, with 12 bases in between. Looked up from germline, CDR1 is SQVTM and CDR2 is ANQGSEA. The CDR3 region is CSVDGGSATQYF. CDR3 DNA: TGCAGCGTTGATGGGGGTTCAGCTACGCAGTATTTT.

This clonotype was seen many times. The chain recombines TRBV14 with TRBJ1-6; weak D call: TRBD1 (6 bases). V lost 4 bases and J lost 9, with 16 bases in between. The CDR3 extends over 15 amino acids. From germline, CDR1 is SGHDN and CDR2 FVKESK. In DNA, the CDR3 is TGTGCCAGCAGCCGCCAGGCAGGGGTGGGTTCACCCCTCCACTTT. It codes for CASSRQAGVGSPLHF.

This clonotype was seen at least ten times. In DNA, the CDR3 is TGTGCCAGCAGCTCCCGGGACATTCCCCGGGTTGCGCAGTATTTT. This encodes CASSSRDIPRVAQYF. V gene TRBV7-2 combines with J gene TRBJ2-3; tentatively, D is TRBD1 (6 bases). Germline CDR1 is SGHTA and CDR2 is FQGNSA. V lost 4 bases, J lost 10 bases, and 21 bases lay in between. The CDR3 has 15 residues.

This rearrangement joins TRBV29-1 to TRBJ2-5; D is ambiguous. The germline V and J ends were trimmed by 5 bases and 5 bases, with 6 bases remaining between them. Germline CDR1 SQVTM, CDR2 ANQGSEA. This CDR3 is built from 10 residues. CDR3 residues: CSVFAETQYF. In DNA form, the CDR3 reads TGCAGCGTTTTCGCGGAGACCCAGTACTTC.

The genes are TRBV5-6 and TRBJ2-3; perhaps D is TRBD1 or TRBD2 (6 bases each). Germline V lookup: CDR1 SGHDT, CDR2 YYEEEE. V was cut by 6 bases and J by 1 base, with 15 bases left in between. The CDR3 length is 15 residues. The CDR3, as DNA: TGTGCCAGCACCTCCCGGGGGCGCGGCACAGATACGCAGTATTTT. As protein: CASTSRGRGTDTQYF. Full variable domain (rest looked up from reference TRBV5-6 and TRBJ2-3): DAGVTQSPTHLIKTRGQQVTLRCSPKSGHDTVSWYQQALGQGPQFIFQYYEEEERQRGNFPDRFSGHQFPNYSSELNVNALLLGDSALYLCASTSRGRGTDTQYFGPGTRLTVL.

This clonotype was seen only a few times. The CDR3 loop is CASSQDFSQGGTEAFF. CDR3 coding DNA: TGTGCCAGCAGCCAAGATTTCTCTCAGGGAGGCACTGAAGCTTTCTTT. The V call is TRBV4-2, the J call TRBJ1-1, with a tentative D call TRBD1 (5 bases). The V gene's germline CDR1 is LGHNA and CDR2 YNFKEQ. The CDR3 spans 16 residues. Trimming pared 0 bases from V and 4 bases from J, leaving 15 bases between.

This clonotype turned up a few times. The chain combines TRBV10-2 with TRBJ1-1; weak D call: TRBD1 (6 bases). Trimming shortened V by 3 bases and J by 0 bases, and 8 bases separated the two germline ends. Germline CDR1 is WSHSY and CDR2 is SAAADI. The CDR3 is 14 residues long. The CDR3 nucleotides read TGCGCCAGCAGTGACGGGACACTGAACACTGAAGCTTTCTTT. It encodes CASSDGTLNTEAFF.

In its sample, this clonotype was seen many times. The gene calls are TRBV12-3 or TRBV12-4 and TRBJ1-6; D not certain. The CDR3 length is 13 residues. Between the trimmed V and J ends, which lost 1 base and 15 bases, there was a span of 13 bases. CDR3 in DNA: TGTGCCAGCAGTTTAGGAGCAGGCCAACACCTCCACTTT. Its translation is CASSLGAGQHLHF.

The chain couples TRBV5-1 to TRBJ2-2; 12 nucleotides match TRBD2. This CDR3 has 18 residues. The J segment lost 5 bases and the V segment lost 4 bases, leaving 12 bases of the junction unmatched. Per germline, CDR1 SGHRS and CDR2 YFSETQ. CDR3 in DNA: TGCGCCAGCAGCACCGGACTAGCGGGATCCGCGAGGACCGGGGAGCTGTTTTTT. This encodes CASSTGLAGSARTGELFF.

This clonotype has more than one count but fewer than ten. The chain combines TRBV6-5 with TRBJ2-7; TRBD2 matches 13 bases. The CDR3 contains 17 residues. CDR1 MNHEY and CDR2 SVGAGI come from the germline V gene. V shed 0 bases, J shed 2 bases, and the junction held 4 bases outside the gene matches. The CDR3 loop is CASSYSAGLAGAYEQYF. For the CDR3, the DNA is TGTGCCAGCAGTTACTCCGCCGGACTAGCGGGGGCCTACGAGCAGTACTTC.

This clonotype was recorded at least ten times. V gene TRBV28 combines with J gene TRBJ2-3; 12 nucleotides match TRBD2. V gave up 5 bases and J gave up 4 bases; unmatched junction bases: 7. This CDR3 has 16 residues. CDR1 and CDR2 from the germline V gene are MDHEN and SYDVKM. The CDR3 sequence: CASSGRLAGVSDTQYF. The DNA of the CDR3 is TGTGCCAGCAGTGGGCGACTAGCGGGGGTTTCAGATACGCAGTATTTT.

This rearrangement joins TRBV28 to TRBJ1-5, with D unclear. The CDR3 totals 14 residues. The V gene's germline CDR1 is MDHEN and CDR2 SYDVKM. Trimming removed 2 bases at V and 8 bases at J, with 13 bases between. CDR3 sequence (DNA): TGTGCCAGCAGTTTAGGTTCGGGGTTGGAGCCCCAGCATTTT. Its protein is CASSLGSGLEPQHF.

This clonotype was picked up a small number of times. V is TRBV5-6 and J is TRBJ2-3; possibly TRBD2 for D (6 bases). The CDR3 runs to 16 residues. Germline values: CDR1 SGHDT, CDR2 YYEEEE. Trimming cost V 0 bases and J 5 bases, with 16 bases left between them. The CDR3 sequence is CASSLGRLVGEDTQYF. The CDR3 nucleotides read TGTGCCAGCAGCTTGGGGAGACTAGTGGGGGAAGATACGCAGTATTTT. Full variable domain (missing parts from reference TRBV5-6 and TRBJ2-3): DAGVTQSPTHLIKTRGQQVTLRCSPKSGHDTVSWYQQALGQGPQFIFQYYEEEERQRGNFPDRFSGHQFPNYSSELNVNALLLGDSALYLCASSLGRLVGEDTQYFGPGTRLTVL.

This clonotype was recorded at least ten times. The rearrangement links TRBV20-1 to TRBJ1-1; D not resolved. V was cut by 3 bases and J by 0 bases, with 8 bases left in between. The V gene's germline CDR1 is DFQATT and CDR2 SNEGSKA (reference sequence). This CDR3 has 13 residues. Here the CDR3 DNA reads TGCAGTGCTAGCGGAAACATGAACACTGAAGCTTTCTTT. Translation gives CSASGNMNTEAFF.

This clonotype came up many times. The V call is TRBV3-1, the J call TRBJ2-1; perhaps TRBD1 as D (6 bases). V was pared by 1 base and J by 7 bases, with 11 bases between. Germline loops: CDR1 LGHDT, CDR2 YNNKEL (reference sequence). The CDR3 runs 14 residues. In nucleotides, the CDR3 is TGTGCCAGCAGCCAAGGGGGGCGCGGGAATGAGCAGTTCTTC. This translates into CASSQGGRGNEQFF.

The genes are TRBV5-1 and TRBJ2-3; 9 bases map to TRBD1. The CDR3 contains 15 residues. Trimming took 4 bases from V and 6 from J; bases not matched to a gene: 9. The germline CDR1 and CDR2 sequences are SGHRS and YFSETQ. The chain's CDR3 is CASSVQDRGLDTQYF. CDR3 coding DNA: TGCGCCAGCAGCGTGCAGGACAGGGGATTGGATACGCAGTATTTT.

This chain links TRBV6-2 or TRBV6-3 with TRBJ2-7, with D possibly being TRBD1 (6 bases). This CDR3 has 14 amino acids. Trimming removed 7 bases at V and 7 bases at J, with 20 bases between. Germline V lookup: CDR1 MNHEY, CDR2 SVGEGT. The CDR3 region has the DNA TGTGCCAGCAAACAGGGACCGCGCTGGAGAGAGCAGTACTTC. This translates into CASKQGPRWREQYF.

In nucleotides, the CDR3 is TGTGCCAGCAGCTTGGCCGGGACAGGGGTCGAAAAACTGTTTTTT. Translated, it gives CASSLAGTGVEKLFF. The chain joins TRBV5-6 to TRBJ1-4; 10 positions match TRBD1. CDR3 length: 15 residues. Losses at the gene ends were 0 bases for V and 8 bases for J; bases not matched to a gene: 4. CDR1 SGHDT and CDR2 YYEEEE come from the germline V gene. The complete variable domain, with remaining parts taken from reference TRBV5-6 and TRBJ1-4, reads DAGVTQSPTHLIKTRGQQVTLRCSPKSGHDTVSWYQQALGQGPQFIFQYYEEEERQRGNFPDRFSGHQFPNYSSELNVNALLLGDSALYLCASSLAGTGVEKLFFGSGTQLSVL.

The genes are TRBV20-1 and TRBJ2-7; D remains ambiguous. Germline V gene lookup returns CDR1 DFQATT and CDR2 SNEGSKA (reference sequence). Trimming cost V 0 bases and J 3 bases, with 15 bases left between them. CDR3 length equals 15 residues. The CDR3 DNA reads TGCAGTGCTAGAGATCTCGCTCGAACCTACTACGAGCAGTACTTC. Translating it yields CSARDLARTYYEQYF.

In its sample, this clonotype was seen a few times. This rearrangement joins TRBV29-1 to TRBJ2-3, with TRBD2 matching over 9 bases. The CDR3 is 15 residues long. CDR1 and CDR2 (germline): SQVTM, ANQGSEA. Trimming cost V 5 bases and J 0 bases; bases outside gene matches: 6. The CDR3 spells CSVIRAGGSTDTQYF. CDR3 in DNA: TGCAGCGTTATCCGTGCGGGAGGGAGCACAGATACGCAGTATTTT.

The CDR3 sequence: CASSYSSRLAGEPQHF. The DNA for the CDR3 is TGTGCCAGCAGTTACTCGAGCCGGCTAGCGGGGGAGCCCCAGCATTTT. The chain recombines TRBV6-5 with TRBJ1-5; a possible D gene is TRBD1 (5 bases). The CDR3 spans 16 residues. Trimming took off 0 bases at V and 8 bases at J, with 17 bases between the two ends. Germline V gene sequence: CDR1 MNHEY, CDR2 SVGAGI.

V and J are TRBV28 and TRBJ2-3; unclear D gene. CDR3 length equals 13 residues. The V end was cut by 2 bases, the J end by 0 bases, with 3 bases between. Per germline, CDR1 MDHEN and CDR2 SYDVKM. CDR3 sequence reads: CASSLVSTDTQYF. In DNA, the CDR3 is TGTGCCAGCAGTTTAGTTAGCACAGATACGCAGTATTTT.